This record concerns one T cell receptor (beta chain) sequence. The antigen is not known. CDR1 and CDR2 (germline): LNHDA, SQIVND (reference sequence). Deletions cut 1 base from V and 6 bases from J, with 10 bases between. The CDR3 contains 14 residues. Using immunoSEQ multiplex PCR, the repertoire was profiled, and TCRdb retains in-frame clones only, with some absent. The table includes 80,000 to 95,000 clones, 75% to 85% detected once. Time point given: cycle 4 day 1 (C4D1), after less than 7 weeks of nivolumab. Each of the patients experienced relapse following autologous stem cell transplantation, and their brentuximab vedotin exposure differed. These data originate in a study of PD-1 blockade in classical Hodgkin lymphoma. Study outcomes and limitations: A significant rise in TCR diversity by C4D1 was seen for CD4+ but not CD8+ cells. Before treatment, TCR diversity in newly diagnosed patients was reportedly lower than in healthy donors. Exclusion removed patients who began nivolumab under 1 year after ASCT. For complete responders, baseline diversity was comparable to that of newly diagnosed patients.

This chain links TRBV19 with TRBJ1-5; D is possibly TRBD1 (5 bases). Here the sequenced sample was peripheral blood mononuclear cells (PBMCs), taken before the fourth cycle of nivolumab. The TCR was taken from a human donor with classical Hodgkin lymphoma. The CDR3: CASSIGGAGQPQHF. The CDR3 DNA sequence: TGTGCCAGTAGTATAGGGGGCGCGGGTCAGCCCCAGCATTTT.